The next 12 T cell receptor beta chains were all read from a single sample in a study of blood T cell repertoires in COVID-19. Assay used: immunoSEQ multiplex PCR; TCRdb lists only in-frame clones, some missing. Here the sample spans roughly 500,000 clones, 85% to 90% being singletons. Sequencing was done on a sample of peripheral blood. The receptor source for this set is a man aged 18 to 30 with COVID-19, enrolled during active disease.

V gene TRBV13 combines with J gene TRBJ2-3; 7 bases are a match to TRBD2. Trimming took 0 bases from V and 0 from J; bases not matched to a gene: 3. Germline CDR1 reads PRHDT; CDR2 reads FYEKMQ (reference sequence). The CDR3 runs 16 residues. Here the CDR3 reads CASSLGTSDSTDTQYF. DNA for the CDR3: TGTGCCAGCAGCTTAGGAACTAGCGATAGCACAGATACGCAGTATTTT. The complete variable domain, with remaining parts taken from reference TRBV13 and TRBJ2-3, reads AAGVIQSPRHLIKEKRETATLKCYPIPRHDTVYWYQQGPGQDPQFLISFYEKMQSDKGSIPDRFSAQQFSDYHSELNMSSLELGDSALYFCASSLGTSDSTDTQYFGPGTRLTVL.

The rearrangement links TRBV18 to TRBJ1-1; no clear D gene. Germline CDR1 and CDR2: KGHSH and LQKENI. The CDR3 consists of 16 residues. V lost 0 bases and J 0 bases, leaving 11 bases between the germline ends. The CDR3 is CASSPPNGPLNTEAFF. In DNA, the CDR3 is TGTGCCAGCTCACCACCGAATGGCCCCCTGAACACTGAAGCTTTCTTT.

V usage is TRBV24-1 and J usage is TRBJ2-3; weak D call: TRBD1 (6 bases). The CDR3 loop spans 15 amino acids. V was cut by 4 bases and J by 4 bases, with 14 bases left in between. Germline V gives CDR1 KGHDR, CDR2 SFDVKD. The CDR3 spells CATSDPKGQPDTQYF. The CDR3 DNA sequence: TGTGCCACCAGTGACCCGAAAGGACAGCCAGATACGCAGTATTTT.

The J gene is TRBJ1-2, the V gene TRBV7-9; no clear D gene. Germline CDR1 is SEHNR and CDR2 is FQNEAQ (reference sequence). The CDR3 is 18 residues long. The V and J ends lost 5 bases and 5 bases respectively, with 27 bases between them. The CDR3 spells CASSTASGPAGGSYGYTF. The CDR3 region has the DNA TGTGCCAGCAGCACGGCATCCGGGCCCGCGGGTGGATCGTATGGCTACACCTTC.

The rearrangement uses TRBV15 and TRBJ2-1; a possible D gene is TRBD1 (6 bases). The CDR3 covers 13 residues. Germline-derived CDR1 and CDR2 are LNHNV and YYDKDF (reference sequence). The ends were cut back, 0 bases at V and 10 bases at J, with 10 bases in the middle. The CDR3 here is CATSRDVQGEQFF. CDR3 bases: TGTGCCACCAGCAGAGATGTTCAGGGGGAGCAGTTCTTC.

The rearrangement uses TRBV30 and TRBJ1-5; D is ambiguous. The ends were cut back, 1 base at V and 5 bases at J, with 6 bases in the middle. CDR3 length equals 12 residues. Germline loops: CDR1 GTSNPN, CDR2 SVGIG (reference sequence). DNA for the CDR3: TGTGCCTGGAGTGCAGGATATCAGCCCCAGCATTTT. Its protein product is CAWSAGYQPQHF.

The CDR3 loop is CASSFGTSGRGEETQYF. For the CDR3, the DNA is TGCGCCAGCAGCTTTGGGACTAGCGGGAGGGGCGAAGAGACCCAGTACTTC. The rearrangement joins TRBV5-1 to TRBJ2-5, with 16 bases matching TRBD2. V shed 2 bases and J 3 bases; nucleotides not matched to a gene: 4. Germline CDR1 SGHRS, CDR2 YFSETQ. This CDR3 has 17 amino acids. Filled out from reference TRBV5-1 and TRBJ2-5, the complete variable domain reads KAGVTQTPRYLIKTRGQQVTLSCSPISGHRSVSWYQQTPGQGLQFLFEYFSETQRNKGNFPGRFSGRQFSNSRSEMNVSTLELGDSALYLCASSFGTSGRGEETQYFGPGTRLLVL.

CDR3 in amino acids: CASSLSDRNNSPLHF. The CDR3 nucleotides read TGTGCCAGCAGTTTATCAGACAGGAACAATTCACCCCTCCACTTT. The chain employs TRBV27 and TRBJ1-6; TRBD1 might be the D (6 bases). Per the germline V gene, CDR1 is MNHEY and CDR2 is SMNVEV (reference sequence). CDR3 length equals 15 residues. Trimming took 0 bases from V and 7 from J, leaving 10 bases between them.

The V gene is TRBV10-2, the J gene TRBJ2-3; a possible D gene is TRBD2 (6 bases). V lost 2 bases, J lost 0 bases, and 15 bases lay in between. From germline, CDR1 is WSHSY and CDR2 SAAADI. The CDR3 length is 17 residues. CDR3 nucleotides: TGCGCCAGCAGTGAGGAGGGGACTCCCCCTAGCACAGATACGCAGTATTTT. This sequence encodes CASSEEGTPPSTDTQYF.

On this clone: It is unclear where the CDR3 begins or ends on the DNA, so no DNA is shown, and the CDR3 is as TCRdb lists it. The rearrangement uses TRBV11-2 and TRBJ2-2; the D call TRBD1 from the table was never checked on the DNA. The CDR3 spans 18 residues, counting both ends. Germline-derived CDR1 and CDR2 are SGHAT and FQNNGV. The chain's CDR3 is CASSLSPPGTGGPGSCFF.

This clone was seen only once. This chain uses TRBV3-1 (or the pseudogene TRBV3-2) with TRBJ2-4; 11 bases map to TRBD2. Per germline, CDR1 LGHDT and CDR2 YNNKEL (reference sequence). CDR3 length: 16 amino acids. V dropped 0 bases and J dropped 4; count of bases not matched to a gene: 2. The CDR3 region is CASSQESSGGKNIQYF. The CDR3 DNA reads as TGTGCCAGCAGCCAAGAATCTAGCGGGGGGAAAAACATTCAGTACTTC.

This clone is a singleton in its sample. This sequence joins TRBV7-9 and TRBJ2-7, with D tentatively TRBD1 (6 bases). The CDR3 runs to 14 residues. The ends were cut back, 8 bases at V and 1 base at J, with 15 bases in the middle. CDR1 is SEHNR and CDR2 is FQNEAQ in the germline V gene (reference sequence). The CDR3 reads CASADQGLSYEQYF. CDR3 coding DNA: TGTGCCAGCGCGGATCAGGGGCTATCCTACGAGCAGTACTTC.